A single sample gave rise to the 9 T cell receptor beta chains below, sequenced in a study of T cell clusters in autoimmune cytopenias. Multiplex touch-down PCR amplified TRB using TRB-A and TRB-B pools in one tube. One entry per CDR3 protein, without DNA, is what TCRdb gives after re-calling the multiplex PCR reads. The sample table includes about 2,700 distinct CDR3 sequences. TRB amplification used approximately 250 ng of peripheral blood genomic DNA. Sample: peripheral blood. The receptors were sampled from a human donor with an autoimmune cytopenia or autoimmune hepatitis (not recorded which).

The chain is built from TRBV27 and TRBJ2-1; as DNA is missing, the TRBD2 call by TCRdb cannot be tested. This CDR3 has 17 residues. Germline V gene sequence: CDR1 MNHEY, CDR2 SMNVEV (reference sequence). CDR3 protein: CASSSAGGKSSYNEQFF.

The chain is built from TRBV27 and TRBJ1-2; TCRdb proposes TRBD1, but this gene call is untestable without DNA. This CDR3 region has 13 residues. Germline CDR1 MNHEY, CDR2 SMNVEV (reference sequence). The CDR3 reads CASSLIRGEGYTF.

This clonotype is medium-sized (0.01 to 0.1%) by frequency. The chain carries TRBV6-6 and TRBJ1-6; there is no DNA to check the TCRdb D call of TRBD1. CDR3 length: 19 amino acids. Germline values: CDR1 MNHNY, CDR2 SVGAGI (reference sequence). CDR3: CFVDTPAVTHTGIGSPLHF.

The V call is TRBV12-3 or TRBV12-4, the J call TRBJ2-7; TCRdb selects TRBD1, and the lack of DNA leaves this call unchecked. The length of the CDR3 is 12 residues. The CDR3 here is CASRHQGYEQYF.

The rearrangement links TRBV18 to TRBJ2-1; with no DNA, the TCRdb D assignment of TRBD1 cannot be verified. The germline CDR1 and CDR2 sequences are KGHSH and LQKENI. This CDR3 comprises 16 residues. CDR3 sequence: CASSPTTGGSYNEQFF.

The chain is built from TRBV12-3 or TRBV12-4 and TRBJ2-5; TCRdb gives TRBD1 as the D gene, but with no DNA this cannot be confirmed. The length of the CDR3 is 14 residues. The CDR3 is CASSFWQGRETQYF.

This CDR3 is CASLRVSFANSPLHF. The chain combines TRBV6-5 with TRBJ1-6; with no DNA, the TCRdb D assignment of TRBD1 cannot be verified. The CDR3 totals 15 residues. The germline V gene encodes CDR1 MNHEY and CDR2 SVGAGI.

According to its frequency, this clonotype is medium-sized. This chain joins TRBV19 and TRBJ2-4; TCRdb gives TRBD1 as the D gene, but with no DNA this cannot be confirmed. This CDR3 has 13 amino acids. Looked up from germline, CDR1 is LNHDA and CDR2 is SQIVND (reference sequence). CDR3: CASESRDKNIQYF.

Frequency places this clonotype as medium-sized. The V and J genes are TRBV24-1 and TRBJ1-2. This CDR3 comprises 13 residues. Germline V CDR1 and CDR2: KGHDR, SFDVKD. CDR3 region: CATSDSGPFGYTF.